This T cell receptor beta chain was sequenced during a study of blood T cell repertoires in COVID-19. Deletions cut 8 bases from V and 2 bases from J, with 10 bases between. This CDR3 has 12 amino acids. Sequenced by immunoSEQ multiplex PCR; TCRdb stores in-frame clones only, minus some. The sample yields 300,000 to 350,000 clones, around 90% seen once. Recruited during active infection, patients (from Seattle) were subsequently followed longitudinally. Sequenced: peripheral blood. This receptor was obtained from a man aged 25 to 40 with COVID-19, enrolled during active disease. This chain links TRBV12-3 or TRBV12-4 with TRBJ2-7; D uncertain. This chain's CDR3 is CASGSSPYEQYF. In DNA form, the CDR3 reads TGTGCCAGCGGATCTAGTCCCTACGAGCAGTACTTC.